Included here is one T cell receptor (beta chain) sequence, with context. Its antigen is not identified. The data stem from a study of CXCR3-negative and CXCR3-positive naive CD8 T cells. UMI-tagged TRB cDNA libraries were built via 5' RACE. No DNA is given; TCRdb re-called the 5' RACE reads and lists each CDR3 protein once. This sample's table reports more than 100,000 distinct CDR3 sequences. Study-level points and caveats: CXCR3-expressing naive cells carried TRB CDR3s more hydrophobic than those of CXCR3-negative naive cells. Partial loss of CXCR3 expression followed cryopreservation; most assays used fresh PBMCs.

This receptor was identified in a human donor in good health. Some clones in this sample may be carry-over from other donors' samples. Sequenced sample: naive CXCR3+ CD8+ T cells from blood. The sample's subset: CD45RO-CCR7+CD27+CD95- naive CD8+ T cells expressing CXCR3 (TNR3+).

CDR3: CASSGAGQRSYEQYF. This chain joins TRBV12-3 or TRBV12-4 and TRBJ2-7; the TRBD1 assignment by TCRdb is unverifiable without DNA. The CDR3 sequence is 15 residues long.